A single sample gave rise to the 25 T cell receptor beta chains below, sequenced in a study of T-cell memory formation after mild COVID-19. TCRdb re-called the 5' RACE reads with MiXCR, one entry per CDR3 protein. The sample shows approximately 400,000 distinct CDR3 sequences, 20% to 25% of them seen only once. Sample: PBMCs or a T cell subset sorted from them (not recorded which). The source of these receptors is an adult woman who had mild COVID-19 (a few samples of this study predate the infection). Cell type and time point are not known.

V is TRBV7-9 and J is TRBJ2-3, with 7 bases that match TRBD1. V was pared by 4 bases and J by 2 bases, with 9 bases of the junction left unmatched. CDR3 length: 16 residues. Germline loops: CDR1 SEHNR, CDR2 FQNEAQ (reference sequence). CDR3 in amino acids: CASSSTGNRHTDTQYF. The CDR3 coding sequence is TGTGCCAGCAGCTCGACAGGGAACAGACACACAGATACGCAGTATTTT. Together with reference TRBV7-9 and TRBJ2-3, the CDR3 gives the full variable domain: DTGVSQNPRHKITKRGQNVTFRCDPISEHNRLYWYRQTLGQGPEFLTYFQNEAQLEKSRLLSDRFSAERPKGSFSTLEIQRTEQGDSAMYLCASSSTGNRHTDTQYFGPGTRLTVL.

The sample holds a few counts of this clonotype. In nucleotides, the CDR3 is TGCGCCAGCAGCCAAGGACCGGCGGGGGGCATCGACGAGCAGTACTTC. Amino acid sequence: CASSQGPAGGIDEQYF. The chain is built from TRBV4-1 and TRBJ2-7; 8 positions agree with TRBD2. Germline CDR1 reads MGHRA; CDR2 reads YSYEKL. V shed 1 base, J shed 5 bases, and the junction held 10 bases outside the gene matches. The CDR3 covers 16 residues.

This sequence joins TRBV28 and TRBJ1-5; tentative D call: TRBD1 (6 bases). CDR1 and CDR2 from the germline V gene are MDHEN and SYDVKM. The length of the CDR3 is 15 residues. V lost 6 bases and J 4 bases, leaving 16 bases between the germline ends. CDR3 coding DNA: TGTGCCAGCAGCTTCACGGGACAAGTTAATCAGCCCCAGCATTTT. This codes for CASSFTGQVNQPQHF.

The V and J genes are TRBV7-2 and TRBJ2-1; 11 bases agree with TRBD2. After removal of 6 bases from V and 0 bases from J, the junction contained 7 bases not matched to a gene. The CDR3 totals 17 residues. Per the germline V gene, CDR1 is SGHTA and CDR2 is FQGNSA. CDR3 region: CASRKGLAGGSYNEQFF. CDR3 DNA: TGTGCCAGCAGAAAAGGACTAGCGGGCGGCTCCTACAATGAGCAGTTCTTC. The whole variable domain, filled in from reference TRBV7-2 and TRBJ2-1, reads GAGVSQSPSNKVTEKGKDVELRCDPISGHTALYWYRQSLGQGLEFLIYFQGNSAPDKSGLPSDRFSAERTGGSVSTLTIQRTQQEDSAVYLCASRKGLAGGSYNEQFFGPGTRLTVL.

This clonotype was observed a few times. The V call is TRBV12-3 or TRBV12-4, the J call TRBJ2-4, with 9 bases matching TRBD1. This CDR3 contains 15 residues. Losses at the gene ends were 5 bases for V and 7 bases for J; bases not matched to a gene: 9. The DNA for the CDR3 is TGTGCCAGCAGTGGTACAGGGGGCGGCGGGAACATTCAGTACTTC. Residues: CASSGTGGGGNIQYF.

The chain combines TRBV5-6 with TRBJ2-1; TRBD1 aligns across 8 bases. The ends lost 7 bases at V and 8 bases at J; junction bases unmatched: 14. The CDR3 covers 15 residues. Germline values: CDR1 SGHDT, CDR2 YYEEEE. This CDR3 is CASCKVDRDMDEQFF. The CDR3 nucleotides read TGTGCCAGCTGTAAAGTGGACAGGGATATGGATGAGCAGTTCTTC.

The V gene is TRBV11-2, the J gene TRBJ2-1; 8 bases map to TRBD2. V lost 1 base and J lost 8; bases outside the gene matches: 10. This CDR3 comprises 16 residues. Germline assignment: CDR1 SGHAT and CDR2 FQNNGV. The CDR3 bases are TGTGCCAGCAGCTTAGTCACTAGCGGCCCGAGGCATGAGCAGTTCTTC. Translation gives CASSLVTSGPRHEQFF.

A few counts support this clonotype. The chain links TRBV7-2 to TRBJ2-5; no clear D. Germline V gene sequence: CDR1 SGHTA, CDR2 FQGNSA. V was shortened by 1 base and J by 1 base, with 4 bases between the two germline ends. This CDR3 region has 13 residues. CDR3 coding DNA: TGTGCCAGCAGCTTAGTCACCCAAGAGACCCAGTACTTC. It translates to CASSLVTQETQYF.

This clonotype was detected a few times. The chain employs TRBV7-2 and TRBJ1-2; perhaps TRBD1 as D (5 bases). Germline V gives CDR1 SGHTA, CDR2 FQGNSA. The CDR3 totals 14 residues. Trimming took 2 bases from V and 4 from J, leaving 11 bases between them. The chain's CDR3 is CASSLMGDSYGYTF. The CDR3 bases are TGTGCCAGCAGCTTAATGGGGGATAGCTATGGCTACACCTTC.

This clonotype was seen more than once but under ten times. The chain links TRBV3-1 to TRBJ1-1, with 10 bases lining up with TRBD1. This CDR3 contains 15 residues. The germline gives CDR1 LGHDT, CDR2 YNNKEL (reference sequence). V shed 1 base, J shed 1 base, and the junction held 0 bases outside the gene matches. The CDR3 DNA is TGTGCCAGCAGCCAAGGGACAGGGGGGAACACTGAAGCTTTCTTT. This sequence encodes CASSQGTGGNTEAFF.

This clonotype was seen only a few times. The rearrangement joins TRBV24-1 to TRBJ2-2; D is perhaps TRBD1 (7 bases). Germline loops: CDR1 KGHDR, CDR2 SFDVKD. CDR3 length equals 15 residues. This CDR3 is CARMRDSELPGELFF. The CDR3 DNA reads as TGTGCACGCATGCGGGACAGCGAGCTTCCCGGGGAGCTGTTTTTT.

V gene TRBV7-2 combines with J gene TRBJ1-1; D not certain. Trimming removed 3 bases from V and 1 base from J, with 9 bases in between. The germline V gene has CDR1 SGHTA and CDR2 FQGNSA. CDR3 length equals 14 residues. The CDR3, as DNA: TGTGCCAGCAGCTTTGGGTTCCCGAACACTGAAGCTTTCTTT. Translation gives CASSFGFPNTEAFF.

The V call is TRBV7-9, the J call TRBJ2-2; tentatively, D is TRBD1 (6 bases). There are 17 residues in the CDR3. V gave up 0 bases and J gave up 1 base, with 12 bases separating them. Germline CDR1 SEHNR, CDR2 FQNEAQ (reference sequence). The CDR3 spells CASSLADRDKNTGELFF. DNA for the CDR3: TGTGCCAGCAGCTTAGCAGACCGGGACAAGAACACCGGGGAGCTGTTTTTT.

DNA of the CDR3: TGTGCCACCCACGGGACTAGCGACAATGAGCAGTTCTTC. The encoded protein is CATHGTSDNEQFF. This rearrangement joins TRBV7-9 to TRBJ2-1; 10 bases map to TRBD2. Germline CDR1 is SEHNR and CDR2 is FQNEAQ (reference sequence). The CDR3 spans 13 residues. V was clipped by 10 bases and J by 5 bases; unmatched bases: 5.

The table lists this clonotype with a few counts. The J gene is TRBJ1-4, the V gene TRBV7-2, with 8 bases matching TRBD1. The junction had 11 bases not matched to a gene; V was cut back by 2 bases and J by 9 bases. Germline V gene data show CDR1 as SGHTA and CDR2 as FQGNSA. CDR3 length: 16 amino acids. CDR3 region: CASSLSRTGSRQKLFF. CDR3 bases: TGTGCCAGCAGCTTAAGTAGGACAGGGTCACGGCAAAAACTGTTTTTT. Full variable domain (rest looked up from reference TRBV7-2 and TRBJ1-4): GAGVSQSPSNKVTEKGKDVELRCDPISGHTALYWYRQSLGQGLEFLIYFQGNSAPDKSGLPSDRFSAERTGGSVSTLTIQRTQQEDSAVYLCASSLSRTGSRQKLFFGSGTQLSVL.

This chain connects TRBV20-1 to TRBJ1-1; maybe TRBD1 (5 bases). CDR1 is DFQATT and CDR2 is SNEGSKA in the germline V gene (reference sequence). V was cut by 2 bases and J by 6 bases, with 16 bases left in between. The CDR3 sequence is 14 residues long. CDR3 amino acids: CSARLLREGSEAFF. CDR3 coding DNA: TGCAGTGCTAGACTCCTCAGGGAGGGCTCTGAAGCTTTCTTT.

In its sample, this clonotype was seen a few times. The chain couples TRBV5-1 to TRBJ2-1, with no clear D. The germline gives CDR1 SGHRS, CDR2 YFSETQ. CDR3 size: 12 residues. Trimming removed 4 bases from V and 4 bases from J, with 6 bases in between. CDR3 sequence: CASSPEYNEQFF. The CDR3 DNA is TGCGCCAGCAGCCCAGAGTACAATGAGCAGTTCTTC.

This clonotype was found a few times. The chain links TRBV12-3 or TRBV12-4 to TRBJ2-7, with 8 bases lining up with TRBD1. With 6 bases clipped from V and 7 bases from J, the junction kept 11 bases outside the gene matches. The CDR3 runs to 14 residues. CDR3 region: CASSLNRGNWEQYF. CDR3 DNA sequence: TGTGCCAGCAGCCTTAACAGGGGGAACTGGGAGCAGTACTTC.

On this clonotype: The junction does not match germline at one end; this may be a read error. The genes are TRBV20-1 and TRBJ2-2; possibly TRBD1 or TRBD2 for D (6 bases each). Looked up from germline, CDR1 is DFQATT and CDR2 is SNEGSKA (reference sequence). The CDR3 is made up of 17 amino acids. CDR3 in amino acids: CSAREGGGHGKIGDLFF. CDR3 DNA sequence: TGCAGTGCTAGAGAAGGAGGGGGACATGGGAAAATCGGGGATCTGTTTTTT.

The chain combines TRBV4-1 with TRBJ1-1; weak D call: TRBD1 (5 bases). Germline loops: CDR1 MGHRA, CDR2 YSYEKL. The V and J ends lost 3 bases and 8 bases respectively, with 13 bases between them. The CDR3 consists of 13 residues. The CDR3 coding sequence is TGCGCCAGCAGCCACCCAGGGATAGGGGAAGCTTTCTTT. Its protein is CASSHPGIGEAFF.

The chain carries TRBV20-1 and TRBJ1-4; TRBD1 matches 7 bases. V was clipped by 1 base and J by 7 bases; unmatched bases: 6. CDR1 DFQATT and CDR2 SNEGSKA come from the germline V gene (reference sequence). The CDR3 sequence is 14 residues long. The CDR3 sequence is CSARGAGGSEKLFF. The CDR3 bases are TGCAGTGCTAGAGGGGCAGGGGGAAGTGAAAAACTGTTTTTT.

This clonotype was observed a few times. The chain uses TRBV3-1 and TRBJ2-1, with 7 bases fitting TRBD2. Germline values: CDR1 LGHDT, CDR2 YNNKEL (reference sequence). The CDR3 length is 13 residues. V lost 11 bases and J lost 9; bases outside the gene matches: 13. Here the CDR3 reads CASRHGGVSEQFF. The CDR3 DNA follows: TGTGCCTCAAGACATGGGGGGGTTAGTGAGCAGTTCTTC.

This clonotype has only a few counts. CDR3 in amino acids: CSASSYGREVNEQFF. In DNA form, the CDR3 reads TGCAGTGCTAGCTCGTACGGGCGGGAGGTCAATGAGCAGTTCTTC. V gene TRBV20-1 combines with J gene TRBJ2-1; 8 nucleotides agree with TRBD2. The ends lost 3 bases at V and 6 bases at J; junction bases unmatched: 10. This CDR3 contains 15 residues. Germline CDR1 DFQATT, CDR2 SNEGSKA (reference sequence).

Only a few counts were recorded for this clonotype. This chain links TRBV24-1 with TRBJ2-2; the D is unclear. Germline assignment: CDR1 KGHDR and CDR2 SFDVKD. V shed 3 bases and J shed 5 bases, with 9 bases lying between them. This CDR3 region has 14 residues. The CDR3 sequence: CATSDQDNTGELFF. As DNA, the CDR3 is TGTGCCACCAGTGATCAAGACAATACCGGGGAGCTGTTTTTT.

The V call is TRBV10-3, the J call TRBJ2-3; D gene ambiguous. CDR1 is ENHRY and CDR2 is SYGVKD in the germline V gene. V was pared by 6 bases and J by 1 base, with 20 bases between. CDR3 length: 17 residues. Written as DNA, the CDR3 is TGTGCCATCAGCGACCTCAGCACTACCTGGGGCACAGATACGCAGTATTTT. Amino acid sequence: CAISDLSTTWGTDTQYF.